The 18 T cell receptor beta chains below come from one sample, sequenced in a study of CD8+ T cells in alopecia areata. Isolated RNA was reverse transcribed into cDNA used as the sequencing template. The repertoire was sequenced with immunoSEQ multiplex PCR; TCRdb's copy has only in-frame clones and lacks some. The data hold 60,000 to 85,000 clones, with 25% to 35% observed a single time. Treatment of the sample: oral pan-JAK inhibitor, 5-10 mg twice daily. Sequencing used CD8+ T cells sorted from blood, obtained at week 4, from a patient treated with tofacitinib. The receptors were sampled from a human donor with alopecia areata.

The rearrangement joins TRBV7-9 to TRBJ2-3, with no clear D. Trimming took 3 bases from V and 4 from J, leaving 11 bases between them. Germline V gene lookup returns CDR1 SEHNR and CDR2 FQNEAQ (reference sequence). The CDR3 extends over 14 amino acids. The CDR3: CASSFPANPDTQYF. For the CDR3, the DNA is TGTGCCAGCAGCTTTCCTGCGAACCCAGATACGCAGTATTTT.

J is TRBJ2-3 and V is TRBV7-9; D gene uncertain. Deletions cut 2 bases from V and 1 base from J, with 7 bases between. The CDR3 has 14 residues. The germline V gene has CDR1 SEHNR and CDR2 FQNEAQ (reference sequence). The CDR3: CASSLQLGTDTQYF. CDR3 sequence (DNA): TGTGCCAGCAGCTTACAGCTCGGCACAGATACGCAGTATTTT.

The chain has TRBV30 and TRBJ2-2, with D unclear. Germline CDR1 reads GTSNPN; CDR2 reads SVGIG (reference sequence). V was clipped by 7 bases and J by 8 bases, with 8 bases between them. This CDR3 has 10 residues. Here the CDR3 reads CASYSGELFF. CDR3 bases: TGTGCCTCCTATTCGGGGGAGCTGTTTTTT.

The genes are TRBV30 and TRBJ2-1, with no clear D. Per germline, CDR1 GTSNPN and CDR2 SVGIG (reference sequence). V was trimmed by 4 bases and J by 0 bases, leaving 7 bases between them. The CDR3 sequence is 13 residues long. CDR3: CAWTVSSYNEQFF. Here the CDR3 DNA reads TGTGCCTGGACTGTGTCCTCCTACAATGAGCAGTTCTTC.

The CDR3 region is CASSLAGDRGLEQYF. Written as DNA, the CDR3 is TGTGCCAGCAGCTTAGCGGGGGACAGAGGGCTTGAGCAGTACTTC. The chain joins TRBV7-9 to TRBJ2-7, with TRBD1 matching over 7 bases. The junction had 9 bases not matched to a gene; V was cut back by 0 bases and J by 7 bases. Germline assignment: CDR1 SEHNR and CDR2 FQNEAQ (reference sequence). The CDR3 runs 15 residues.

In this sample, this clone turned up a few times. This sequence joins TRBV4-1 and TRBJ2-2, with D perhaps TRBD1 or TRBD2 (5 bases each). V was pared by 4 bases and J by 5 bases, with 20 bases between. Germline CDR1 reads MGHRA; CDR2 reads YSYEKL. The CDR3 spans 17 residues. This CDR3 is CASSPRATVGETGELFF. The CDR3 DNA follows: TGCGCCAGCAGCCCGCGAGCGACAGTAGGGGAGACCGGGGAGCTGTTTTTT.

This chain connects TRBV15 to TRBJ1-5, with 7 bases that match TRBD1. Germline CDR1 is LNHNV and CDR2 is YYDKDF (reference sequence). The CDR3 extends over 16 amino acids. Unmatched junction bases numbered 10, after V lost 8 bases and J lost 0 bases. The CDR3 DNA sequence: TGTGCCACCGGGAGGGACAGAGCATATAGCAATCAGCCCCAGCATTTT. Encoded protein: CATGRDRAYSNQPQHF.

The rearrangement links TRBV7-2 to TRBJ1-2, with a tentative D call TRBD1 (5 bases). CDR3 length equals 14 residues. The V end lost 11 bases, the J end lost 0 bases, and 16 bases lay between the germline ends. Germline V gene sequence: CDR1 SGHTA, CDR2 FQGNSA. DNA for the CDR3: TGTGCCTCAAGGCAACAGGCTGCTAACTATGGCTACACCTTC. Protein sequence: CASRQQAANYGYTF.

This clone was counted only a few times. J is TRBJ1-1 and V is TRBV27; D unresolved. The CDR3 spans 15 residues. Trimming pared 4 bases from V and 0 bases from J, leaving 12 bases between. The germline CDR1 and CDR2 sequences are MNHEY and SMNVEV (reference sequence). The CDR3 nucleotides read TGTGCCAGCAGTTCGTGGCCAGACATGAACACTGAAGCTTTCTTT. Translated, it gives CASSSWPDMNTEAFF.

A few counts support this clone. CDR3 DNA: TGCAGCGTTGAAGATCTTGGAGATGAGCAGTTCTTC. Encoded protein: CSVEDLGDEQFF. This chain connects TRBV29-1 to TRBJ2-1; no reliable D call. Germline V gene lookup returns CDR1 SQVTM and CDR2 ANQGSEA. The CDR3 spans 12 residues. The germline V and J ends were trimmed by 0 bases and 8 bases, with 8 bases remaining between them.

Ten or more counts support this clone. This rearrangement joins TRBV6-4 to TRBJ2-2, with TRBD1 as a possible D gene (5 bases). CDR1 MRHNA and CDR2 SNTAGT come from the germline V gene. The length of the CDR3 is 13 residues. Trimming shortened V by 0 bases and J by 6 bases, and 5 bases separated the two germline ends. CDR3 sequence reads: CASSDSGPGELFF. Here the CDR3 DNA reads TGTGCCAGCAGTGACTCGGGGCCCGGGGAGCTGTTTTTT.

V gene TRBV29-1 combines with J gene TRBJ2-3, with D uncertain. The CDR3 consists of 11 residues. Germline V gene data show CDR1 as SQVTM and CDR2 as ANQGSEA. The V end was cut by 6 bases, the J end by 3 bases, with 7 bases between. DNA of the CDR3: TGCAGCGTCTTGGAGACAGATACGCAGTATTTT. Amino acid sequence: CSVLETDTQYF.

This chain connects TRBV29-1 to TRBJ2-3; D could derive from TRBD1 or TRBD2 (5 bases each). Germline-derived CDR1 and CDR2 are SQVTM and ANQGSEA. V was trimmed by 0 bases and J by 4 bases, leaving 17 bases between them. The CDR3 loop spans 16 amino acids. The CDR3 DNA reads TGCAGCGTTGAAGAGGGGTTGCGAGGGGCCCCAGATACGCAGTATTTT. This codes for CSVEEGLRGAPDTQYF.

In this sample, this clone turned up a few times. V is TRBV2 and J is TRBJ2-1; D is unresolved. Per germline, CDR1 SNHLY and CDR2 FYNNEI. The V end was cut by 0 bases, the J end by 10 bases, with 7 bases between. The CDR3 consists of 12 residues. The CDR3 DNA reads as TGTGCCAGCAGTGAAGCGGGCAGGGAGCAGTTCTTC. It is translated as CASSEAGREQFF.

This rearrangement joins TRBV28 to TRBJ2-7, with D unresolved. Trimming left V 4 bases short and J 2 bases short, with 6 bases between. The CDR3 is 12 amino acids. Germline CDR1 MDHEN, CDR2 SYDVKM. CDR3 sequence reads: CASSWGPYEQYF. CDR3 nucleotide sequence: TGTGCCAGCAGTTGGGGTCCCTACGAGCAGTACTTC.

This rearrangement joins TRBV29-1 to TRBJ2-5; the D gene is possibly TRBD1 (6 bases). With 6 bases removed from V and 3 bases from J, the gap between germline ends came to 14 bases. Germline V gives CDR1 SQVTM, CDR2 ANQGSEA. The CDR3 length is 13 residues. The DNA for the CDR3 is TGCAGCGTCAACAGGGTTATAGAAGAGACCCAGTACTTC. The encoded protein is CSVNRVIEETQYF.

The sample holds a few counts of this clone. The chain combines TRBV29-1 with TRBJ2-1; 7 bases match TRBD2. CDR3 size: 11 residues. Per germline, CDR1 SQVTM and CDR2 ANQGSEA. Trimming removed 7 bases from V and 9 bases from J; junction bases left unmatched: 6. The CDR3 loop is CSAAPGGEQFF. The CDR3 DNA follows: TGCAGCGCAGCCCCGGGGGGTGAGCAGTTCTTC.

DNA for the CDR3: TGTGCCAGCAGCTTAGGGGGGACTAGCGGCAATGAGCAGTTCTTC. Its translation is CASSLGGTSGNEQFF. This rearrangement joins TRBV11-2 to TRBJ2-1; the match to TRBD2 covers 11 bases. The CDR3 runs 15 residues. CDR1 and CDR2 from the germline V gene are SGHAT and FQNNGV. V dropped 1 base and J dropped 6; count of bases not matched to a gene: 2.